This T cell receptor (beta chain) was documented in a study of blood T cell repertoires in COVID-19. Trimming stripped 5 bases from V and 4 bases from J, with 11 bases between. This CDR3 comprises 13 residues. The germline gives CDR1 MNHEY, CDR2 SVGEGT. Assay used: immunoSEQ multiplex PCR; TCRdb lists only in-frame clones, some missing. The sample carries roughly 180,000 clones, 88% recorded once. The sequencing input was peripheral blood. This sequence joins TRBV6-2 or TRBV6-3 and TRBJ1-2; D uncertain. This TCR was recovered from a man between 65 and 80 years old with active or convalescent COVID-19. CDR3 nucleotides: TGTGCCAGCAGTCCCCAAGGGAGCTATGGCTACACCTTC. Encoded protein: CASSPQGSYGYTF.